There are many counts of the clone carrying this T cell receptor beta chain. Antigen specificity is unknown. The data derive from a study of T cell repertoires in cytomegalovirus infection. For the study at large: From public TCR beta signatures came an indication of both CMV infection and matching HLA type. Study findings and constraints: CMV-specific HLA-C-restricted TCR beta clonotypes dominated the ex vivo response. Carriers of CMV plus the relevant HLA were identified by cumulative public TCR beta family frequency.

Germline-derived CDR1 and CDR2 are MGHRA and YSYEKL. The CDR3 is made up of 15 amino acids. J was trimmed by 7 bases and V by 4 bases; bases with no gene match: 8. Each CDR3 protein is one row after TCRdb ran MiXCR on the reads. The sample has 250,000 to 300,000 distinct CDR3 sequences, approximately 8.3% seen once. This chain uses TRBV4-1 with TRBJ2-7; 12 nucleotides agree with TRBD2. Sequenced input: PBMCs. This sequence was found in a human donor in good health (CMV status not recorded). Some clones in this sample may be carry-over from other donors' samples. CDR3 region: CASSRLLAGGNEQYF. CDR3 nucleotides: TGCGCCAGCAGCCGCCTCCTAGCGGGGGGGAATGAGCAGTACTTC.